This T cell receptor (beta chain) was sequenced during a study of cytomegalovirus exposure and HLA in healthy donors. Overall study context: HLA-typed donors contributed 80 million or so unique TCRs, which were held in an early data release. Whole-study findings and limits: TCR beta sequences reportedly predicted most subjects' HLA-A and HLA-B alleles accurately.

The primer mix had 60 Vbeta and 13 Jbeta primers. Only in-frame clones appear in the TCRdb table, and some are missing; sequencing was by immunoSEQ multiplex PCR. The profile shows over 110,000 clones, 70% to 85% of them singletons. As for this clone: Its antigen is unidentified.

This CDR3 is built from 14 residues. Germline V gene data show CDR1 as SGHTA and CDR2 as FQGNSA. V lost 10 bases and J lost 6, with 22 bases in between. The sequenced material came from PBMCs. The source of this sequence is a male donor in good health and CMV-seronegative. The chain employs TRBV7-2 and TRBJ2-7; D perhaps matches TRBD1 (5 bases). The CDR3 region is CAITSPRQGGEQYF. The CDR3 DNA follows: TGTGCCATCACCTCCCCAAGGCAGGGTGGCGAGCAGTACTTC.